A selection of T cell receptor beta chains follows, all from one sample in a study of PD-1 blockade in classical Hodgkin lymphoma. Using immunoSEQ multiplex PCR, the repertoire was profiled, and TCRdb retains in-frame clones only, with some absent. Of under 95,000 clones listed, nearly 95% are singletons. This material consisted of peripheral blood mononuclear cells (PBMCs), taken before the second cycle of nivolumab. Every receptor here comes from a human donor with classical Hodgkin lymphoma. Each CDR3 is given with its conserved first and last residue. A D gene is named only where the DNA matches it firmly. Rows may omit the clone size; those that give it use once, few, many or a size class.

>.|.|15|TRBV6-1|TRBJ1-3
TGTGCCAGCAGTGATTCACTTTTCTCTGGAAACACCATATATTTT
CASSDSLFSGNTIYF
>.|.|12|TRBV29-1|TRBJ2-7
TGCAGCGTTGAACTGGGGTACTACGAGCAGTACTTC
CSVELGYYEQYF
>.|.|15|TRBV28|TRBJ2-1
TGTGCCAGCAGAGACACCCAAGCGGGTTACAATGAGCAGTTCTTC
CASRDTQAGYNEQFF
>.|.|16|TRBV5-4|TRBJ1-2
TGTGCCAGCAGCTTGGCGCAGGCCACCTATAACTATGGCTACACCTTC
CASSLAQATYNYGYTF
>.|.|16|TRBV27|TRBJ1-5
TGTGCCAGCAGTTTAGCGGGGGTGAGGAGCAATCAGCCCCAGCATTTT
CASSLAGVRSNQPQHF
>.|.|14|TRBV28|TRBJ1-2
TGTGCCAGCACCTCTGCGCGGGACGGCTATGGCTACACCTTC
CASTSARDGYGYTF
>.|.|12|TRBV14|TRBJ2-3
TGTGCCAGCAGCCAAGTTTTAGATACGCAGTATTTT
CASSQVLDTQYF
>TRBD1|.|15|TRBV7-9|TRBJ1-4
TGTGCCAGCAGCTCCCAGGGGGAGGTGAATGAAAAACTGTTTTTT
CASSSQGEVNEKLFF
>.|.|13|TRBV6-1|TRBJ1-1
TGTGCCACCCACGACAGGCGTCGCACTGAAGCTTTCTTT
CATHDRRRTEAFF
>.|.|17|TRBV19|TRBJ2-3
TGTGCCAGTAGTATACGGGAGAGCTTTCCTAGCACAGATACGCAGTATTTT
CASSIRESFPSTDTQYF
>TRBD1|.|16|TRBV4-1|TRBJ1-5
TGCGCCAGCAGCCAAACTACAGGGGGCTTTAGTCAGCCCCAGCATTTT
CASSQTTGGFSQPQHF
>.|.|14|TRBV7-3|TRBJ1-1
TGTGCCAGCAGTGGCGGAGGGGTGTTAACTGAAGCTTTCTTT
CASSGGGVLTEAFF
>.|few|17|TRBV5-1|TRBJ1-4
TGCGCCAGCAGCTTGGGACTACCGGGCCTCACAGGGAATCGACTGTTTTTT
CASSLGLPGLTGNRLFF
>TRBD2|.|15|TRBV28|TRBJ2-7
TGTGCCAGCAGTTTATTTACGGGAGGGCCGTTCGAGCAGTACTTC
CASSLFTGGPFEQYF
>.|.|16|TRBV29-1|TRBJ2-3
TGCAGCGTGTATGAACGACGAGGAGGCGGCACAGATACGCAGTATTTT
CSVYERRGGGTDTQYF
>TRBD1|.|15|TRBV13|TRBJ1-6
TGTGCCAGCAGCTTTTCGGGGACAGGGGATTCACCCCTCCACTTT
CASSFSGTGDSPLHF
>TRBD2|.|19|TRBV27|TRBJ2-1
TGTGCCAGCAGTTTAGTCCGGAGACTAGCGGGAAGCTCCTACAATGAGCAGTTCTTC
CASSLVRRLAGSSYNEQFF
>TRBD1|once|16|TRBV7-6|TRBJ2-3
TGTGCCAGCAGCTTAAGGGTAGGACAGGGTGGAGATACGCAGTATTTT
CASSLRVGQGGDTQYF
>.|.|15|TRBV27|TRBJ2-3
TGTGCCAGCAGTTTATCCCCGCCACCCACAGATACGCAGTATTTT
CASSLSPPPTDTQYF
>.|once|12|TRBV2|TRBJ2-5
TGTGCCAGCAGTGAATACGCAGAGACCCAGTACTTC
CASSEYAETQYF
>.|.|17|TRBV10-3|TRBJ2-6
TGTGCCATCAGTGCTCCCGGCCGAGGCTCTGGGGCCAACGTCCTGACTTTC
CAISAPGRGSGANVLTF
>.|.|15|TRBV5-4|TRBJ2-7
TGTGCCAGCAGCTTGGTTGCAGGAACGCACTACGAGCAGTACTTC
CASSLVAGTHYEQYF
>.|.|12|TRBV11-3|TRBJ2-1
TGTGCCAGCAGCTTAGGGGACGATCTGCAGTTCTTC
CASSLGDDLQFF
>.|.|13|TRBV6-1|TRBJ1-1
TGTGCCATCCGGACAGACATGAACACTGAAGCTTTCTTT
CAIRTDMNTEAFF
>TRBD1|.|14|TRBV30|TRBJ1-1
TGTGCCTGGAGCGGGAGACAGGGGGCTTCTGAAGCTTTCTTT
CAWSGRQGASEAFF
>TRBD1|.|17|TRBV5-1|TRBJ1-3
TGCGCCAGCAGGACCACAGGGGACCCCTCCTCTGGAAACACCATATATTTT
CASRTTGDPSSGNTIYF
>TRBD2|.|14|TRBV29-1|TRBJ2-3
TGCAGCGTTCCTACTAGCGGGACCACAGATACGCAGTATTTT
CSVPTSGTTDTQYF
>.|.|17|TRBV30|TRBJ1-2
TGTGCCTGGAGTGGCCTACGGGACTCCCGACCAGGCTATGGCTACACCTTC
CAWSGLRDSRPGYGYTF
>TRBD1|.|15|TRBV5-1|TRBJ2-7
TGCGCCAGCAGCTTGAGCGCTCGGACAGGGTACGAGCAGTACTTC
CASSLSARTGYEQYF
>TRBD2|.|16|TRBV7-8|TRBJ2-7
TGTGCCAGCAGTCCCCACACGACGGGGGGCTCCTACGAGCAGTACTTC
CASSPHTTGGSYEQYF
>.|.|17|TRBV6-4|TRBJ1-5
TGTGCCAGCAAGCTCCAAAGGGCTCCTAGGCCCAATCAGCCCCAGCATTTT
CASKLQRAPRPNQPQHF
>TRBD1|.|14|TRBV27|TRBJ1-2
TGTGCCAGCAGTTTATTTCAGGGGGCGTGGGGCTACACCTTC
CASSLFQGAWGYTF
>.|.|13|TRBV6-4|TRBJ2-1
TGTGCCAGCAGTGACTCGAGGACTCGGGAGCAGTTCTTC
CASSDSRTREQFF
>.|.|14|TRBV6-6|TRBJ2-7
TGTGCCAGCGAGGGACGGGTGAGCTCCTACGAGCAGTACTTC
CASEGRVSSYEQYF
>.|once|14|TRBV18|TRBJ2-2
TGTGCCAGCTCACCAATAAGGGGCTCCGGGGAGCTGTTTTTT
CASSPIRGSGELFF
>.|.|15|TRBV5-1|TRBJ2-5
TGCGCCAGCAGCTTGGGTCTGGAGCCCAAAGAGACCCAGTACTTC
CASSLGLEPKETQYF
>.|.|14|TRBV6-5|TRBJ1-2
TGTGCCAGCAGTTACTCACGGGACCCAGGAGGCTACACCTTC
CASSYSRDPGGYTF
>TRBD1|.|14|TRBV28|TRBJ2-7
TGTGCCAGCAGAGACAGGGGGAGGTCCTACGAGCAGTACTTC
CASRDRGRSYEQYF
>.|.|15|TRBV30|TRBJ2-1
TGTGCCTGGAGTCCCTCATATTACACGGGGAATGAGCAGTTCTTC
CAWSPSYYTGNEQFF
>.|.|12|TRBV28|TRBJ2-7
TGTGCCAGCAGTCCGGACTCCTACGAGCAGTACTTC
CASSPDSYEQYF
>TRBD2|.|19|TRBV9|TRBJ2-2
TGTGCCAGCAGCTCAAGGAAAGGGACTAGCGGGAGGGTCACCGGGGAGCTGTTTTTT
CASSSRKGTSGRVTGELFF
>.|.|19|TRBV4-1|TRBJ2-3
TGCGCCAGCAGCCAAGATATTGTGGTTGGACCAGAAAGCCCAGATACGCAGTATTTT
CASSQDIVVGPESPDTQYF
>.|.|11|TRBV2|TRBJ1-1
TGTGCCAGTAGAGGGGGCACTGAAGCTTTCTTT
CASRGGTEAFF
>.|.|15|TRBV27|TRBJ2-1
TGTGCCAGCAGAATTGGGACTTCCACCTACAATGAGCAGTTCTTC
CASRIGTSTYNEQFF
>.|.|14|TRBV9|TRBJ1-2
TGTGCCAGCAGGGGCGGGGGAACTAACTATGGCTACACCTTC
CASRGGGTNYGYTF
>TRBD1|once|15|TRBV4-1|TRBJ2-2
TGCGCCAGCAGCCAAGGACAGGGGGACACCGGGGAGCTGTTTTTT
CASSQGQGDTGELFF
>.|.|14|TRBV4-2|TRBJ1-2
TGTGCCAGCAGCGAATCCGCAGGGAGTGATGGCTACACCTTC
CASSESAGSDGYTF
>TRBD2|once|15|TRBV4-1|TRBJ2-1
TGCGCCAGCAGCCAAGAAAGCGGGGGCTACAATGAGCAGTTCTTC
CASSQESGGYNEQFF
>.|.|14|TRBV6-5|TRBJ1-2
TGTGCCAGCAGTTACAGTGCGGGGGCGCGAGGCTACACCTTC
CASSYSAGARGYTF
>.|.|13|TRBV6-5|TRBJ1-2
TGTGCCACCACGGAGAGGGCAGACTATGGCTACACCTTC
CATTERADYGYTF
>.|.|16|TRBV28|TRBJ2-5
TGTGCCAGCAGTTTTTTCCAGGGGGGACCCCAAGAGACCCAGTACTTC
CASSFFQGGPQETQYF
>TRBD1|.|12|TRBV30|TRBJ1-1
TGTGCCTTGAGGGGGCAGGGCACTGAAGCTTTCTTT
CALRGQGTEAFF
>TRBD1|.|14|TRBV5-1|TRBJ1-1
TGCGCCAGCAGCGGAGGACAGGGGAACACTGAAGCTTTCTTT
CASSGGQGNTEAFF
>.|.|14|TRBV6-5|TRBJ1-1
TGTGCCAGCAGTTACGCTTGGGATGGGACTGAAGCTTTCTTT
CASSYAWDGTEAFF
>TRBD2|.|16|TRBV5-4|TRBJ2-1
TGTGCCAGCAGCTTGTTTCGACTAGCGAGATCCAATGAGCAGTTCTTC
CASSLFRLARSNEQFF